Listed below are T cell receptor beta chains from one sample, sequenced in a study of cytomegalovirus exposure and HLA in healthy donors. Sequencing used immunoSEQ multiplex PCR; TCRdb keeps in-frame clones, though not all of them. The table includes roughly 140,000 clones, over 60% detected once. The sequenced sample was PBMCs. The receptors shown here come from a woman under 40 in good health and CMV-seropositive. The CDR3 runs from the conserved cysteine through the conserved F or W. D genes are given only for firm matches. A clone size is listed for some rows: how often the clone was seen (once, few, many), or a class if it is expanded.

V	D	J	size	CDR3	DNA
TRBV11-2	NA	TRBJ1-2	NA	CASSLGGGLVGYTF	TGTGCCAGCAGCTTAGGGGGCGGCCTAGTTGGCTACACCTTC
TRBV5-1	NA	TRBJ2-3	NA	CASSPGVYGSTDTQYF	TGCGCCAGCAGCCCTGGCGTTTACGGGAGCACAGATACGCAGTATTTT
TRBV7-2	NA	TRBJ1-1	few	CASSLVARGASEAFF	TGTGCCAGCAGCTTAGTCGCAAGGGGCGCCTCTGAAGCTTTCTTT
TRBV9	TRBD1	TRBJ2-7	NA	CASSVAPEQGYYEQYF	TGTGCCAGCAGCGTAGCCCCTGAACAGGGGTACTACGAGCAGTACTTC
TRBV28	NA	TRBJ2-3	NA	CASSSPGISTDTQYF	TGTGCCAGCAGTTCCCCAGGGATTAGCACAGATACGCAGTATTTT
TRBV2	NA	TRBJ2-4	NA	CASVAFVRGLAKNIQYF	TGTGCCAGCGTGGCGTTTGTCAGGGGTTTGGCCAAAAACATTCAGTACTTC
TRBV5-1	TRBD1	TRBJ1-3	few	CASSPRTGPLPSGNTIYF	TGCGCCAGCAGCCCCCGGACAGGGCCTTTACCCTCTGGAAACACCATATATTTT
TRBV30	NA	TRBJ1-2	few	CAWSVQADYGYTF	TGTGCCTGGAGTGTCCAGGCAGACTATGGCTACACCTTC
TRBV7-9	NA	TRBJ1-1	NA	CASTLGGTEAFF	TGTGCCAGCACGTTGGGGGGCACTGAAGCTTTCTTT
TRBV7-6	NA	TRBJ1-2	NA	CASSPDRNIYGYTF	TGTGCCAGCAGCCCCGACAGAAATATCTATGGCTACACCTTC
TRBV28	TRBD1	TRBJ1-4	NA	CASSDPNRGRLFF	TGTGCCAGCAGCGACCCTAACAGGGGTAGGCTGTTTTTT
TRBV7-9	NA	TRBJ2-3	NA	CASSFSDYTDTQYF	TGTGCCAGCAGCTTCAGCGACTACACAGATACGCAGTATTTT
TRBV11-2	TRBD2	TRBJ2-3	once	CASSLHGLAASTDTQYF	TGTGCCAGCAGCTTACATGGCCTAGCGGCTAGCACAGATACGCAGTATTTT
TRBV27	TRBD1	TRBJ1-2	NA	CASSSYRQGAYYGYTF	TGTGCCAGCAGTTCCTACAGACAGGGGGCATACTATGGCTACACCTTC
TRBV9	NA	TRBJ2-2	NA	CASSVAGLAANTGELFF	TGTGCCAGCAGCGTAGCTGGGCTAGCAGCCAACACCGGGGAGCTGTTTTTT
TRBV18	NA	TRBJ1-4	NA	CASLPLRLQGLGEKLFF	TGTGCCAGCTTACCACTTCGGCTCCAGGGACTTGGGGAAAAACTGTTTTTT
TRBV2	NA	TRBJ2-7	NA	CASKEDSSYEQYF	TGTGCCAGCAAGGAGGACAGCTCCTACGAGCAGTACTTC
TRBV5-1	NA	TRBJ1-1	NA	CASSFQGETEAFF	TGCGCCAGCAGCTTCCAGGGCGAAACTGAAGCTTTCTTT
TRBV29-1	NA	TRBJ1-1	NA	CSVKLIRGSGTEAFF	TGCAGCGTTAAGTTGATTAGGGGCTCGGGCACTGAAGCTTTCTTT
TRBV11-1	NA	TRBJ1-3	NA	CASSFDSPLFSGNTIYF	TGTGCCAGCAGCTTCGACAGCCCCCTTTTCTCTGGAAACACCATATATTTT
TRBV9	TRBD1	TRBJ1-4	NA	CASSERTGATNEKLFF	TGTGCCAGCAGCGAGAGGACAGGGGCAACTAATGAAAAACTGTTTTTT
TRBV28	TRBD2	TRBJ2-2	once	CASSFVRLAGSGELFF	TGTGCCAGCAGTTTCGTTCGGCTAGCGGGTTCCGGGGAGCTGTTTTTT
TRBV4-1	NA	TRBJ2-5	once	CASSQALVAGAQGRETQYF	TGCGCCAGCAGCCAAGCCCTAGTGGCGGGGGCTCAAGGGCGGGAGACCCAGTACTTC
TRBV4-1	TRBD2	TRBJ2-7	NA	CASSQDLAGGYEQYF	TGCGCCAGCAGCCAAGATCTAGCGGGAGGCTACGAGCAGTACTTC
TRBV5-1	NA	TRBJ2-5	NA	CASSPPRQGRETQYF	TGCGCCAGCAGCCCTCCTCGGCAGGGTAGAGAGACCCAGTACTTC
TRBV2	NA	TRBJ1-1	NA	CASSGWSVHTEAFF	TGTGCCAGCAGTGGTTGGAGTGTTCACACTGAAGCTTTCTTT
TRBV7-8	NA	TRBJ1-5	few	CASSFGAGDQPQHF	TGTGCCAGCAGCTTTGGGGCAGGGGACCAGCCCCAGCATTTT
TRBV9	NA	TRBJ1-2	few	CASSVETGRGGYTF	TGTGCCAGCAGCGTAGAAACGGGGAGGGGAGGCTACACCTTC
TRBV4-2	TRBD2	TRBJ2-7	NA	CASSQELAGGLSSYEQYF	TGTGCCAGCAGCCAAGAATTAGCGGGAGGACTTAGCTCCTACGAGCAGTACTTC
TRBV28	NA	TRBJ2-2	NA	CASSLSGELFF	TGTGCCAGCAGTTTATCAGGGGAGCTGTTTTTT
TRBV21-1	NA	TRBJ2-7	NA	CASSKRWVTGTGGTSERGAYEQYF	TGTGCCAGCAGCAAAAGGTGGGTAACGGGGACGGGGGGGACTAGCGAACGAGGCGCCTACGAGCAGTACTTC
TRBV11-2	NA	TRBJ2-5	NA	CASSSPPGGRETQYF	TGTGCCAGCAGCTCCCCCCCGGGGGGCCGAGAGACCCAGTACTTC
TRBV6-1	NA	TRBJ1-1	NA	CASSEYPPVGGTNTEAFF	TGTGCCAGCAGTGAATACCCCCCAGTAGGAGGGACGAACACTGAAGCTTTCTTT
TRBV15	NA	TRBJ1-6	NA	CATSRDAAGLSPLHF	TGTGCCACCAGCAGAGATGCAGCGGGCCTCTCACCCCTCCACTTT
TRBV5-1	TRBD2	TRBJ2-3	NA	CASSPGLATSTDTQYF	TGCGCCAGCAGCCCGGGACTAGCGACTAGCACAGATACGCAGTATTTT
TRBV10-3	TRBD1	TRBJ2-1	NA	CAISESDRYNEQFF	TGTGCCATCAGTGAGTCGGACAGGTACAATGAGCAGTTCTTC
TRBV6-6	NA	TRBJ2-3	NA	CASSSLVDTQYF	TGTGCCAGCAGCTCCCTAGTCGATACGCAGTATTTT
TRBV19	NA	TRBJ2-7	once	CASSIALSAYEQYF	TGTGCCAGTAGTATTGCCCTCTCGGCCTACGAGCAGTACTTC
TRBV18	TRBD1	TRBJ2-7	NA	CASSPNRGPLGEQYF	TGTGCCAGCTCACCAAACAGGGGGCCTCTGGGTGAGCAGTACTTC
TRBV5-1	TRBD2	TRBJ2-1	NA	CASSQVLPGLAGENEQFF	TGCGCCAGCAGCCAGGTTCTGCCGGGACTAGCGGGAGAGAATGAGCAGTTCTTC
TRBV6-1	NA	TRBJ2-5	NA	CASSARRLSQETQYF	TGTGCCAGCAGTGCGCGGAGACTATCTCAAGAGACCCAGTACTTC
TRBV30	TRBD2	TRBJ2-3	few	CAWRLAGEGTDTQYF	TGTGCCTGGAGGTTAGCGGGAGAAGGCACAGATACGCAGTATTTT
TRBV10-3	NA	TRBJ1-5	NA	CATRGEGNQPQHF	TGTGCCACCCGGGGAGAGGGCAATCAGCCCCAGCATTTT
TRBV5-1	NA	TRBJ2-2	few	CASSLVGGAGELFF	TGCGCCAGCAGCTTGGTAGGCGGTGCCGGGGAGCTGTTTTTT
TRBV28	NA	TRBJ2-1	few	CATVGGNEQFF	TGTGCCACCGTCGGGGGCAATGAGCAGTTCTTC
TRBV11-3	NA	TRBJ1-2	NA	CASSSDLGQIFNYGYTF	TGTGCCAGCAGCTCGGATCTGGGGCAGATATTTAACTATGGCTACACCTTC
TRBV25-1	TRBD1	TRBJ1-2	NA	CASSDRGTGFVGYTF	TGTGCCAGCAGTGATAGGGGGACAGGGTTTGTCGGCTACACCTTC
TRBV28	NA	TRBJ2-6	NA	CASSLSSGSGANVLTF	TGTGCCAGCAGTTTATCTTCCGGGTCGGGGGCCAACGTCCTGACTTTC
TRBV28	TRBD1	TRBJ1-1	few	CASRGTGGPQLAFF	TGTGCCAGTCGCGGGACAGGGGGTCCGCAGCTAGCTTTCTTT
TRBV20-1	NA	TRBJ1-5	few	CSAGSQPQHF	TGCAGTGCCGGGTCTCAGCCCCAGCATTTT
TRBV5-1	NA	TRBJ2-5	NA	CASSLGSGRETQYF	TGCGCCAGCAGCTTGGGTAGCGGTAGGGAGACCCAGTACTTC
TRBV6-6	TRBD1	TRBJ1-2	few	CASSSMGQGIYGYTF	TGTGCCAGCAGTTCTATGGGACAGGGGATCTATGGCTACACCTTC
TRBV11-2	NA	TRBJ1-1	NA	CASSLGWGGSGTEAFF	TGTGCCAGCAGCTTAGGGTGGGGGGGCTCTGGCACTGAAGCTTTCTTT